This TCR beta chain was sequenced for a study of cytomegalovirus exposure and HLA in healthy donors. General observations from the study: Despite most TCR sequences being rare, some public TCRs occurred in many donors. Earlier findings revealed that most TCR beta V segments proved productive either about 87% or about 30% of the time. In a later analysis, most CMV-associated TCR beta chains appeared HLA-restricted.

This clone was picked up a small number of times. Its target is unknown. The CDR3 is 14 residues long. The V gene's germline CDR1 is SGHAT and CDR2 FQNNGV. V was trimmed by 6 bases and J by 4 bases, leaving 13 bases between them. The PCR used 60 Vbeta and 13 Jbeta primers. Generated by immunoSEQ multiplex PCR, the TCRdb table keeps only in-frame clones and is missing some. The sample shows roughly 120,000 clones, 15% to 17% of them seen only once. The chain joins TRBV11-2 to TRBJ1-3; maybe TRBD1 (5 bases). The sequenced sample consisted of PBMCs. This sequence originates from a woman younger than 30 in good health and CMV-seronegative. CDR3 sequence: CASRRPGSGNTIYF. The CDR3 DNA sequence: TGTGCCAGCAGGAGACCAGGGTCGGGAAACACCATATATTTT. The full variable domain, with the rest looked up from reference TRBV11-2 and TRBJ1-3, is EAGVAQSPRYKIIEKRQSVAFWCNPISGHATLYWYQQILGQGPKLLIQFQNNGVVDDSQLPKDRFSAERLKGVDSTLKIQPAKLEDSAVYLCASRRPGSGNTIYFGEGSWLTVV.